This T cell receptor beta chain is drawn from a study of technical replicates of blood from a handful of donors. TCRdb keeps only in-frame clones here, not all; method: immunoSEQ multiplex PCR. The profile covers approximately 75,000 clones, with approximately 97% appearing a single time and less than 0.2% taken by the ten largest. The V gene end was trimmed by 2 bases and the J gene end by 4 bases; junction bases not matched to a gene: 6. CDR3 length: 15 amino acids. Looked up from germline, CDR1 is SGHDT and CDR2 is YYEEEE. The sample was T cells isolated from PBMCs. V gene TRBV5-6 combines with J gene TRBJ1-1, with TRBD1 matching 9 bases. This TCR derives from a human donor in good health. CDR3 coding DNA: TGTGCCAGCAGCTTTACCGGGACAGGGTTCACTGAAGCTTTCTTT. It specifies CASSFTGTGFTEAFF.